The T cell receptor beta chain described here comes from a study of identical twins. Regarding the study as a whole: There was an excess of low generation probability in the out-of-frame alpha sequences that twins shared. Sequences that were beta out-of-frame showed weaker excess twin sharing. The models systematically underestimated how much out-of-frame TCR alpha was shared in monozygotic twins.

One entry per CDR3 protein results from TCRdb running MiXCR on the 5' RACE reads. The sample has around 650,000 distinct CDR3 sequences; under 8.5% are singletons. CDR1 is DFQATT, CDR2 SNEGSKA, per germline (reference sequence). Trimming took 5 bases from V and 7 from J; bases not matched to a gene: 7. The CDR3 runs 12 residues. As concerns this clonotype: The antigen is unknown.

Each donor (without exception) was a healthy Caucasian. A further study also used this sample, focusing on yellow fever vaccine responses in identical twins.

The clonotype originates from a young woman in good health. The V call is TRBV20-1, the J call TRBJ2-7, with TRBD1 identical over 8 bases. What was sequenced was PBMCs. CDR3 coding DNA: TGCAGTGCTGGACAGGGCCAATTGGAGCAGTACTTC. The encoded protein is CSAGQGQLEQYF.